The 15 T cell receptor beta chains below were found in one sample sequenced in a study of shared clonotypes between healthy human individuals. Data came from immunoSEQ multiplex PCR; TCRdb stores just in-frame clones and leaves some out. The top ten hold approximately 0.11% of the sample, which has hundreds of thousands of clones, 85% to 95% seen once. Cells designated naive CD8 were CD45RO-negative and were positively selected for CCR7, with terminally differentiated effector memory CD45RA+ cells excluded. Material: naive CD8+ T cells sorted from blood. These receptors originate from a young woman in good health.

The chain's CDR3 is CASTPELGAYVYGYTF. The CDR3 region has the DNA TGTGCCAGCACCCCCGAATTGGGGGCCTACGTCTATGGCTACACCTTC. V usage is TRBV7-9 and J usage is TRBJ1-2; D perhaps matches TRBD1 (6 bases). The germline V gene encodes CDR1 SEHNR and CDR2 FQNEAQ (reference sequence). Trimming removed 7 bases from V and 4 bases from J, with 22 bases in between. The CDR3 is 16 amino acids.

A word on this clone: Different DNA sequences within this sample yield the same CDR3. The V and J genes are TRBV5-1 and TRBJ2-7, with D uncertain. Per germline, CDR1 SGHRS and CDR2 YFSETQ. The CDR3 length is 13 residues. Trimming left V 2 bases short and J 2 bases short, with 8 bases between. CDR3 sequence (DNA): TGCGCCAGCAGCTTCGGGTTAGCCTACGAGCAGTACTTC. It codes for CASSFGLAYEQYF.

The chain links TRBV27 to TRBJ1-1; TRBD1 matches at 7 bases. The CDR3 extends over 15 amino acids. Looked up from germline, CDR1 is MNHEY and CDR2 is SMNVEV (reference sequence). With 6 bases clipped from V and 6 bases from J, the junction kept 13 bases outside the gene matches. The CDR3 region is CASRSRQGLAAEAFF. DNA for the CDR3: TGTGCCAGCAGGTCTAGACAGGGATTGGCCGCTGAAGCTTTCTTT.

The rearrangement uses TRBV7-9 and TRBJ2-7; TRBD2 agrees at 8 bases. Germline V CDR1 and CDR2: SEHNR, FQNEAQ (reference sequence). The CDR3 loop spans 14 amino acids. V shed 1 base and J 5 bases; nucleotides not matched to a gene: 4. The CDR3 coding sequence is TGTGCCAGCAGCTTAGGGGTAGCGGGAAACGAGCAGTACTTC. Amino acids: CASSLGVAGNEQYF. The variable domain in full, with the rest retrieved from reference TRBV7-9 and TRBJ2-7, is DTGVSQNPRHKITKRGQNVTFRCDPISEHNRLYWYRQTLGQGPEFLTYFQNEAQLEKSRLLSDRFSAERPKGSFSTLEIQRTEQGDSAMYLCASSLGVAGNEQYFGPGTRLTVT.

This chain uses TRBV9 with TRBJ2-5; 7 nucleotides align to TRBD2. Looked up from germline, CDR1 is SGDLS and CDR2 is YYNGEE. V lost 0 bases, J lost 5 bases, and 7 bases stayed unmatched. The CDR3 is 15 residues long. Here the CDR3 DNA reads TGTGCCAGCAGCGTAGAGGGGAGGGGAGATGAGACCCAGTACTTC. It encodes CASSVEGRGDETQYF.

This clone was seen only once. The chain uses TRBV7-8 and TRBJ2-1; tentative D call: TRBD1 (6 bases). Germline CDR1 SGHVS, CDR2 FQNEAQ. The CDR3 length is 16 residues. The germline V and J ends were trimmed by 2 bases and 7 bases, with 18 bases remaining between them. CDR3 in amino acids: CASSLSGTLYWNEQFF. The DNA for the CDR3 is TGTGCCAGCAGCTTATCGGGGACACTGTATTGGAATGAGCAGTTCTTC.

The chain combines TRBV5-4 with TRBJ2-2, with TRBD2 as a possible D gene (6 bases). The length of the CDR3 is 14 residues. Germline V gene data show CDR1 as SGHNT and CDR2 as YYREEE (reference sequence). Between the trimmed V and J ends, which lost 2 bases and 7 bases, there was a span of 12 bases. The CDR3 nucleotides read TGTGCCAGCAGCTTTGGTCAGGGAGGCGGGGAGCTGTTTTTT. Encoded protein: CASSFGQGGGELFF. The complete variable domain, with remaining parts taken from reference TRBV5-4 and TRBJ2-2, reads ETGVTQSPTHLIKTRGQQVTLRCSSQSGHNTVSWYQQALGQGPQFIFQYYREEENGRGNFPPRFSGLQFPNYSSELNVNALELDDSALYLCASSFGQGGGELFFGEGSRLTVL.

The chain recombines TRBV7-9 with TRBJ2-1; D uncertain. This CDR3 is 16 amino acids long. The germline V gene encodes CDR1 SEHNR and CDR2 FQNEAQ (reference sequence). V lost 2 bases to trimming and J lost 2 bases, with 13 bases between them. The CDR3 protein is CASSLPVPGPYNEQFF. The CDR3 nucleotides are TGTGCCAGCAGCTTACCAGTCCCCGGACCCTACAATGAGCAGTTCTTC.

A word on this clone: Additional DNA sequences in this sample encode the identical CDR3. The chain employs TRBV27 and TRBJ2-5; D is unclear. Germline V CDR1 and CDR2: MNHEY, SMNVEV (reference sequence). The length of the CDR3 is 14 residues. With 6 bases removed from V and 0 bases from J, the gap between germline ends came to 11 bases. Here the CDR3 reads CASSSIGDQETQYF. DNA for the CDR3: TGTGCCAGCAGCTCCATTGGGGACCAAGAGACCCAGTACTTC.

The chain is built from TRBV28 and TRBJ2-1; D not resolved. This CDR3 region has 12 residues. V was clipped by 2 bases and J by 4 bases, with 3 bases between them. CDR1 and CDR2 (germline): MDHEN, SYDVKM. CDR3 loop: CASSLEYNEQFF. The CDR3 coding sequence is TGTGCCAGCAGTTTAGAGTACAATGAGCAGTTCTTC. The full variable domain, completed using reference TRBV28 and TRBJ2-1, is DVKVTQSSRYLVKRTGEKVFLECVQDMDHENMFWYRQDPGLGLRLIYFSYDVKMKEKGDIPEGYSVSREKKERFSLILESASTNQTSMYLCASSLEYNEQFFGPGTRLTVL.

This chain uses TRBV27 with TRBJ2-2, with no clear D. CDR1 is MNHEY and CDR2 is SMNVEV in the germline V gene (reference sequence). The germline V and J ends were trimmed by 3 bases and 5 bases, with 7 bases remaining between them. The CDR3 has 13 amino acids. Here the CDR3 DNA reads TGTGCCAGCAGTTTGGTTCCTACCGGGGAGCTGTTTTTT. Its protein product is CASSLVPTGELFF.

The rearrangement uses TRBV7-9 and TRBJ2-7, with D possibly TRBD2 on 5 matching bases. Trimming cost V 1 base and J 5 bases, with 12 bases left between them. Germline values: CDR1 SEHNR, CDR2 FQNEAQ (reference sequence). This CDR3 spans 14 amino acids. The CDR3 DNA reads TGTGCCAGCAGCTTAGGGCTAGCCCCCAACGAGCAGTACTTC. Amino acid sequence: CASSLGLAPNEQYF.

The chain employs TRBV27 and TRBJ1-2; 10 nucleotides agree with TRBD1. Germline CDR1 reads MNHEY; CDR2 reads SMNVEV (reference sequence). The CDR3 is made up of 16 amino acids. Losses at the gene ends were 0 bases for V and 7 bases for J; bases not matched to a gene: 8. For the CDR3, the DNA is TGTGCCAGCAGTTTATCACCTGGGACAGGGGTTACTGGCTACACCTTC. Translating it yields CASSLSPGTGVTGYTF.

There are a few counts of this clone. This chain connects TRBV29-1 to TRBJ2-2; no definite D call. Trimming took off 0 bases at V and 5 bases at J, with 4 bases between the two ends. Germline CDR1 reads SQVTM; CDR2 reads ANQGSEA. The CDR3 is 12 amino acids. The CDR3 bases are TGCAGCGTTGAAGATTGGACCGGGGAGCTGTTTTTT. Translating it yields CSVEDWTGELFF.

The chain has TRBV6-5 and TRBJ1-2; D might be TRBD1 (5 bases). CDR1 is MNHEY and CDR2 is SVGAGI in the germline V gene. Trimming cost V 4 bases and J 4 bases, with 10 bases left between them. CDR3 length equals 13 residues. The CDR3 sequence is CASSLQGGYGYTF. Written as DNA, the CDR3 is TGTGCCAGCAGTTTGCAGGGAGGCTATGGCTACACCTTC.